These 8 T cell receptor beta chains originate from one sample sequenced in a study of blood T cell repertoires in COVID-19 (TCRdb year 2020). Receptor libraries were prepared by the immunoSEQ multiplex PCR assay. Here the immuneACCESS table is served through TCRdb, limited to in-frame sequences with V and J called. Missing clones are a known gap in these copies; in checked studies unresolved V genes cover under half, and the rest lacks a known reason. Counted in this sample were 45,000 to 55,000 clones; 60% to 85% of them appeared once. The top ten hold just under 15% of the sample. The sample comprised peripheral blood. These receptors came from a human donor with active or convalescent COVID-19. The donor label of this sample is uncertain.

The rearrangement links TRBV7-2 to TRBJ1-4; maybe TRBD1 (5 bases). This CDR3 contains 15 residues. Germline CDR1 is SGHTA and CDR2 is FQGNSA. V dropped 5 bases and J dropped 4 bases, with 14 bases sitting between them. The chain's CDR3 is CASSRKGRGNEKLFF. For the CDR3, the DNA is TGTGCCAGCAGCCGGAAGGGGAGGGGTAATGAAAAACTGTTTTTT.

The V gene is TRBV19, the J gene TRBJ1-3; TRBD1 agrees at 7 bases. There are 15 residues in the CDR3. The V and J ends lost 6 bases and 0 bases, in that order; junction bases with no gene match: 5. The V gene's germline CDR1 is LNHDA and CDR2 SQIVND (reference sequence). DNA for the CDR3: TGTGCCAGTAGAGCAGGGACAGACTCTGGAAACACCATATATTTT. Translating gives CASRAGTDSGNTIYF.

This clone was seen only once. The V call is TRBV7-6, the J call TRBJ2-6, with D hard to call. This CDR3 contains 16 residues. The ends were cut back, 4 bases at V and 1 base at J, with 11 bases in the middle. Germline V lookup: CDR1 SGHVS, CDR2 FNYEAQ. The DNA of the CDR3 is TGTGCCAGCAGCTCCCTGACATTTTCTGGGGCCAACGTCCTGACTTTC. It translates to CASSSLTFSGANVLTF.

The CDR3 DNA is TGCGCCAGCAGACCCGACTCAAACTATGGCTACACCTTC. It yields the protein CASRPDSNYGYTF. The chain has TRBV5-1 and TRBJ1-2, with no clear D. Deletions cut 5 bases from V and 2 bases from J, with 10 bases between. Germline V CDR1 and CDR2: SGHRS, YFSETQ. This CDR3 is 13 amino acids long. Based on the CDR3 plus reference TRBV5-1 and TRBJ1-2, the full variable domain is KAGVTQTPRYLIKTRGQQVTLSCSPISGHRSVSWYQQTPGQGLQFLFEYFSETQRNKGNFPGRFSGRQFSNSRSEMNVSTLELGDSALYLCASRPDSNYGYTFGSGTRLTVV.

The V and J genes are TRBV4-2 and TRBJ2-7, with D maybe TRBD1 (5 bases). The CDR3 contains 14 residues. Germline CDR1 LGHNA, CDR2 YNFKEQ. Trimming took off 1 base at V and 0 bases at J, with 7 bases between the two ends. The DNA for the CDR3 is TGTGCCAGCAGCCAAGGAGACAGCTCCTACGAGCAGTACTTC. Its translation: CASSQGDSSYEQYF.

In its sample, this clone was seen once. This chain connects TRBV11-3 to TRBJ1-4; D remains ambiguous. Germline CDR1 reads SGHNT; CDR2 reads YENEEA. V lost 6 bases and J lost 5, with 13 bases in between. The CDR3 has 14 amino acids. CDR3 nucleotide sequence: TGTGCCAGCAGGGGAGGACGGACGAATGAAAAACTGTTTTTT. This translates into CASRGGRTNEKLFF.

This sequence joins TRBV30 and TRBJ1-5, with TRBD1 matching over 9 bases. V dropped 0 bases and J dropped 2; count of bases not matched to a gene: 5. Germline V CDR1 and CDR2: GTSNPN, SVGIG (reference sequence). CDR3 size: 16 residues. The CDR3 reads CAWSVEQGARNQPQHF. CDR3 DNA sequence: TGTGCCTGGAGTGTGGAACAGGGGGCCCGCAATCAGCCCCAGCATTTT.

CDR3: CASSFGRVAAFF. CDR3 nucleotide sequence: TGTGCCAGCAGCTTCGGCAGGGTGGCCGCTTTCTTT. This rearrangement joins TRBV5-6 to TRBJ1-1; D perhaps matches TRBD1 (5 bases). V lost 2 bases and J lost 11, with 13 bases in between. CDR1 and CDR2 from the germline V gene are SGHDT and YYEEEE. This CDR3 region has 12 residues.